Listed here are 10 T cell receptor beta chains from one sample, sequenced in a study of lymphopenia after photon versus proton radiotherapy. Sequencing was performed with immunoSEQ multiplex PCR; in TCRdb, only in-frame clones are kept and a portion is missing. The sample lists tens of thousands of clones; 70% to 90% were seen once. This specimen consisted of peripheral blood, obtained from a patient treated with photon-based radiotherapy. The origin of the receptors is a middle-aged man with gastric cancer.

CDR3 loop: CASSYDRGAYEQYF. CDR3 DNA: TGTGCCAGCAGCTACGACAGGGGGGCCTACGAGCAGTACTTC. The V gene is TRBV7-9, the J gene TRBJ2-7; 9 bases line up with TRBD1. This CDR3 is 14 amino acids long. CDR1 is SEHNR, CDR2 FQNEAQ, per germline (reference sequence). Losses at the gene ends were 4 bases for V and 2 bases for J; bases not matched to a gene: 3.

V usage is TRBV5-1 and J usage is TRBJ2-2; TRBD2 aligns across 7 bases. This CDR3 contains 15 residues. J lost 2 bases, V lost 2 bases, and 3 bases had no gene match. Germline-derived CDR1 and CDR2 are SGHRS and YFSETQ. The CDR3 DNA reads TGCGCCAGCAGCTTCCGGGGGGTTAACACCGGGGAGCTGTTTTTT. It yields the protein CASSFRGVNTGELFF.

The V and J genes are TRBV4-3 and TRBJ2-2, with D perhaps TRBD1 (5 bases). The CDR3 is 15 residues long. The germline gives CDR1 LGHNA, CDR2 YSLEER. V was trimmed by 1 base and J by 6 bases, leaving 12 bases between them. The CDR3 reads CASSQVAQGPGELFF. CDR3 sequence (DNA): TGCGCCAGCAGCCAAGTAGCCCAGGGTCCCGGGGAGCTGTTTTTT.

The chain recombines TRBV4-3 with TRBJ2-7; possible D gene TRBD1, 6 bases. This CDR3 is 16 amino acids long. The V and J ends lost 1 base and 3 bases respectively, with 16 bases between them. Germline CDR1 reads LGHNA; CDR2 reads YSLEER. CDR3 loop: CASSQGVSGVGYEQYF. The CDR3, as DNA: TGCGCCAGCAGCCAAGGTGTCTCAGGGGTGGGCTACGAGCAGTACTTC.

The chain couples TRBV9 to TRBJ2-2; D remains unclear. The germline V gene has CDR1 SGDLS and CDR2 YYNGEE. Deletions cut 3 bases from V and 4 bases from J, with 7 bases between. CDR3 length equals 13 residues. This CDR3 reads CASSGGFTGELFF. Here the CDR3 DNA reads TGTGCCAGCAGCGGGGGATTCACCGGGGAGCTGTTTTTT.

The J gene is TRBJ2-1, the V gene TRBV11-2; 8 bases align to TRBD1. The CDR3 runs 14 residues. The J segment lost 9 bases and the V segment lost 3 bases, leaving 7 bases of the junction unmatched. Germline assignment: CDR1 SGHAT and CDR2 FQNNGV. CDR3 amino acids: CASSLDRVGGEQFF. In nucleotides, the CDR3 is TGTGCCAGCAGCTTGGACAGGGTTGGGGGTGAGCAGTTCTTC.

This chain joins TRBV19 and TRBJ2-1; the D call may be TRBD1 or TRBD2 (7 bases each). CDR1 and CDR2 from the germline V gene are LNHDA and SQIVND (reference sequence). The V and J ends lost 9 bases and 9 bases respectively, with 12 bases between them. This CDR3 contains 11 residues. CDR3 coding DNA: TGTGCCAGCGACAGGGAGGGTGAGCAGTTCTTC. This gives the protein CASDREGEQFF.

The genes are TRBV10-1 and TRBJ2-5; 11 bases align to TRBD2. The V and J ends lost 6 bases and 2 bases, in that order; junction bases with no gene match: 5. This CDR3 region has 15 residues. Germline V gene sequence: CDR1 WNHNN, CDR2 SYGVQD (reference sequence). CDR3 sequence reads: CASSGTSGSQETQYF. The CDR3 DNA reads as TGCGCCAGCAGCGGGACTAGCGGATCTCAAGAGACCCAGTACTTC.

The V and J genes are TRBV18 and TRBJ1-5, with TRBD1 matching 8 bases. The CDR3 contains 16 residues. Germline CDR1 and CDR2: KGHSH and LQKENI. V lost 3 bases, J lost 1 base, and 5 bases stayed unmatched. The CDR3 region has the DNA TGTGCCAGCTCACCGGGGGGGACAGGCAGCAATCAGCCCCAGCATTTT. Translated: CASSPGGTGSNQPQHF.

This clone appeared once. The gene calls are TRBV21-1 and TRBJ2-7; the D call TRBD1 from the table was never checked on the DNA. TRBV21-1 represents a pseudogene. The CDR3 is made up of 14 amino acids. CDR3 protein: CASSTTGGVCEQYF. CDR3 in DNA: TGTGCCAGCAGCACGACAGGGGGTGTGTGCGAGCAGTACTTC.